One sample yielded the 24 T cell receptor beta chains listed below, sequenced in a study of early T cells in non-severe SARS-CoV-2 infection (dated by TCRdb to the early 2020s). Library creation used 5' RACE. Sequenced on a NextSeq 500. TCRdb applied fastp at Q25 and MiXCR to the public reads, then kept only in-frame beta chains. Rows are unified per CDR3 protein, each entry keeping the most common DNA and genes. For this sample there are about 35,000 distinct CDR3 sequences; less than 6.5% appear just once. Approximately 6% of the sample lies in the top ten. The sequencing here drew on whole blood, taken at baseline. Every receptor here comes from an adult who was a healthcare worker with PCR-confirmed SARS-CoV-2 infection or an uninfected control (not recorded which).

At least ten counts were recorded for this clonotype. This CDR3 fails to terminate in the conserved phenylalanine or tryptophan, so it likely reflects a read error. It is unclear where the CDR3 begins or ends on the DNA, so no DNA is shown, and the CDR3 is as TCRdb lists it. The chain's CDR3 is CASSLEVRTHAT. The rearrangement joins TRBV28 to TRBJ2-5; the listed D gene, TRBD1, was not tested against the DNA. The CDR3 region is 12 residues in length, termini included. The germline V gene encodes CDR1 MDHEN and CDR2 SYDVKM.

This clonotype was observed many times. V gene TRBV6-1 combines with J gene TRBJ1-5, with TRBD1 matching 7 bases. J lost 2 bases, V lost 6 bases, and 10 bases had no gene match. The CDR3 spans 16 residues. Germline loops: CDR1 MNHNS, CDR2 SASEGT. CDR3 sequence reads: CASRATGATRNQPQHF. The DNA of the CDR3 is TGTGCCAGCAGGGCCACAGGGGCCACTCGCAATCAGCCCCAGCATTTT.

This clonotype occurred many times. V and J are TRBV6-6 and TRBJ2-1, with D possibly being TRBD2 (6 bases). CDR1 and CDR2 from the germline V gene are MNHNY and SVGAGI (reference sequence). Trimming cost V 2 bases and J 6 bases, with 17 bases left between them. This CDR3 is built from 16 residues. The CDR3 nucleotides read TGTGCCAGCAGTTACGGGGGGATTACTAGCCCCAATGAGCAGTTCTTC. Its protein is CASSYGGITSPNEQFF.

This clonotype appeared many times. The chain is built from TRBV3-1 and TRBJ1-1, with 9 bases fitting TRBD1. J gave up 5 bases and V 4 bases, and 5 bases lay outside the gene matches. This CDR3 is built from 14 residues. In germline, CDR1 is LGHDT, CDR2 YNNKEL (reference sequence). The CDR3 spells CASSRRTGVTEAFF. The CDR3 coding sequence is TGTGCCAGCAGCCGTCGGACAGGGGTTACTGAAGCTTTCTTT.

This clonotype was detected many times. The gene calls are TRBV4-3 and TRBJ1-5, with no clear D. The V gene lost 0 bases and the J gene lost 1 base, with 7 bases spanning the gap. CDR1 LGHNA and CDR2 YSLEER come from the germline V gene. CDR3 length equals 15 residues. CDR3 residues: CASSQDGGSNQPQHF. CDR3 bases: TGCGCCAGCAGCCAAGACGGAGGGAGCAATCAGCCCCAGCATTTT.

The table lists this clonotype with many counts. The CDR3 loop reads CASSPRLARETQYF. The CDR3 DNA sequence: TGTGCCAGCAGCCCCCGACTAGCGAGAGAGACCCAGTACTTC. The J gene is TRBJ2-5, the V gene TRBV7-2, with 8 bases lining up with TRBD2. V shed 5 bases, J shed 4 bases, and the junction held 6 bases outside the gene matches. This CDR3 spans 14 amino acids. Germline V CDR1 and CDR2: SGHTA, FQGNSA.

This clonotype was found many times. The V gene is TRBV20-1, the J gene TRBJ2-1, with D unresolved. Trimming stripped 3 bases from V and 0 bases from J, with 9 bases between. Germline CDR1 and CDR2: DFQATT and SNEGSKA (reference sequence). The CDR3 length is 14 residues. CDR3 nucleotide sequence: TGCAGTGCTAGTGGCGGCAGCTCCTACAATGAGCAGTTCTTC. This encodes CSASGGSSYNEQFF.

This clonotype was counted ten times or more. The V call is TRBV6-6, the J call TRBJ1-3; D call uncertain. The CDR3 has 15 amino acids. V shed 7 bases and J shed 0 bases, with 13 bases lying between them. Germline V gives CDR1 MNHNY, CDR2 SVGAGI (reference sequence). CDR3 residues: CASTPGISSGNTIYF. The CDR3 DNA is TGTGCCAGCACCCCGGGGATCAGCTCTGGAAACACCATATATTTT.

The sample holds many counts of this clonotype. The genes are TRBV5-1 and TRBJ1-5, with D unresolved. The V gene lost 4 bases and the J gene lost 1 base, with 6 bases spanning the gap. The CDR3 totals 13 residues. Germline assignment: CDR1 SGHRS and CDR2 YFSETQ. DNA for the CDR3: TGCGCCAGCAGCAGGATGAGCAATCAGCCCCAGCATTTT. Encoded protein: CASSRMSNQPQHF.

Many counts were recorded for this clonotype. The chain has TRBV28 and TRBJ1-1; 9 nucleotides align to TRBD1. The germline CDR1 and CDR2 sequences are MDHEN and SYDVKM. There are 17 residues in the CDR3. Losses at the gene ends were 4 bases for V and 6 bases for J; bases not matched to a gene: 15. The CDR3 DNA is TGTGCCAGCAGTTCTGGAGGAAAAGGGGACAGGGATGCTGAAGCTTTCTTT. This sequence encodes CASSSGGKGDRDAEAFF. Variable domain in full (rest from reference TRBV28 and TRBJ1-1): DVKVTQSSRYLVKRTGEKVFLECVQDMDHENMFWYRQDPGLGLRLIYFSYDVKMKEKGDIPEGYSVSREKKERFSLILESASTNQTSMYLCASSSGGKGDRDAEAFFGQGTRLTVV.

This clonotype was found many times. V gene TRBV4-3 combines with J gene TRBJ2-5; possible D gene TRBD2, 5 bases. V was cut by 0 bases and J by 5 bases, with 7 bases left in between. There are 13 residues in the CDR3. Germline assignment: CDR1 LGHNA and CDR2 YSLEER. The chain's CDR3 is CASSQDAGETQYF. The CDR3, as DNA: TGCGCCAGCAGCCAAGATGCGGGCGAGACCCAGTACTTC.

Details on this clonotype: A much larger clone lies one base from this, so it may be a read error. The conserved final phenylalanine or tryptophan is absent from the CDR3, which likely points to a read error. J is TRBJ2-3 and V is TRBV4-3; D remains ambiguous. V was clipped by 1 base and J by 0 bases, with 11 bases between them. Germline V lookup: CDR1 LGHNA, CDR2 YSLEER. The CDR3 spans 16 residues. The CDR3 sequence: CASSQVLTDSTDTQYI. DNA for the CDR3: TGCGCCAGCAGCCAAGTTCTCACCGATAGCACAGATACGCAGTATATT.

This clonotype was seen ten or more times. The chain employs TRBV4-1 and TRBJ2-1; 10 bases fit TRBD2. J lost 6 bases, V lost 0 bases, and 5 bases had no gene match. This CDR3 is 16 amino acids long. The germline V gene encodes CDR1 MGHRA and CDR2 YSYEKL. The CDR3 loop is CASSQEIGTSANEQFF. CDR3 DNA sequence: TGCGCCAGCAGCCAAGAAATAGGGACTAGCGCCAATGAGCAGTTCTTC.

This clonotype has a count of ten or more. The V gene is TRBV27, the J gene TRBJ1-2, with 8 bases aligning to TRBD1. Germline CDR1 reads MNHEY; CDR2 reads SMNVEV (reference sequence). This CDR3 spans 16 amino acids. The V gene end was trimmed by 6 bases and the J gene end by 2 bases; junction bases not matched to a gene: 11. CDR3 bases: TGTGCCAGCAGAAAGTCCCTTAGGACAGGGAACTATGGCTACACCTTC. Its protein product is CASRKSLRTGNYGYTF.

The chain has TRBV6-5 and TRBJ2-7; a weak D match, TRBD1 (6 bases). V lost 0 bases and J lost 3, with 12 bases in between. In germline, CDR1 is MNHEY, CDR2 SVGAGI. The CDR3 is 15 amino acids. The CDR3 DNA reads TGTGCCAGCAGTTACTCCCGGGACACCAACTACGAGCAGTACTTC. Residues: CASSYSRDTNYEQYF.

This clonotype was counted at least ten times. V gene TRBV29-1 combines with J gene TRBJ2-2; D unclear. The CDR3 spans 13 residues. Looked up from germline, CDR1 is SQVTM and CDR2 is ANQGSEA. V lost 4 bases and J 0 bases, leaving 6 bases between the germline ends. The DNA of the CDR3 is TGCAGCGTTGCCAGGACGAACACCGGGGAGCTGTTTTTT. It specifies CSVARTNTGELFF.

As to this clonotype: This may stem from a read error, because a much larger clone lies one nucleotide away. The chain combines TRBV4-1 with TRBJ2-7, with 7 nucleotides matching TRBD2. Trimming took 4 bases from V and 2 from J; bases not matched to a gene: 17. CDR1 MGHRA and CDR2 YSYEKL come from the germline V gene. This CDR3 region has 18 residues. CDR3 residues: CASSPAGASGVPPYEQYF. CDR3 nucleotides: TGCGCCAGCAGCCCCGCCGGGGCTAGCGGAGTCCCGCCCTACGAGCAGTACTTC.

This clonotype was seen repeatedly, ten times or more. The chain couples TRBV5-1 to TRBJ2-1; 11 bases align to TRBD2. CDR1 and CDR2 from the germline V gene are SGHRS and YFSETQ. This CDR3 spans 17 amino acids. V was pared by 3 bases and J by 0 bases, with 5 bases of the junction left unmatched. CDR3 sequence reads: CASSSPSGRPSYNEQFF. The CDR3, as DNA: TGCGCCAGCAGCTCCCCTAGCGGGAGGCCCTCCTACAATGAGCAGTTCTTC.

There are many counts of this clonotype. DNA of the CDR3: TGCAGCGTTGGATTACAGAGGGGGTCGGACACTGAAGCTTTCTTT. It is translated as CSVGLQRGSDTEAFF. The chain is built from TRBV29-1 and TRBJ1-1, with D possibly being TRBD1 (6 bases). This CDR3 is built from 15 residues. CDR1 is SQVTM, CDR2 ANQGSEA, per germline. The V end was cut by 4 bases, the J end by 3 bases, with 18 bases between.

The sample holds many counts of this clonotype. The V gene is TRBV10-2, the J gene TRBJ1-5; the match to TRBD1 covers 7 bases. There are 15 residues in the CDR3. J gave up 5 bases and V 5 bases, and 9 bases lay outside the gene matches. Looked up from germline, CDR1 is WSHSY and CDR2 is SAAADI. This CDR3 is CASSLLDRRDQPQHF. CDR3 sequence (DNA): TGCGCCAGCAGTCTCCTGGACAGGAGAGATCAGCCCCAGCATTTT.

This clonotype has a count of ten or more. The CDR3 DNA follows: TGCAGTGCTAGCCTTCAGGGTAACTCCGGCTATGGCTACACCTTC. Its protein product is CSASLQGNSGYGYTF. This chain uses TRBV20-1 with TRBJ1-2; D perhaps matches TRBD1 (5 bases). The CDR3 is made up of 15 amino acids. CDR1 is DFQATT and CDR2 is SNEGSKA in the germline V gene (reference sequence). The germline V and J ends were trimmed by 3 bases and 4 bases, with 18 bases remaining between them.

With respect to this clonotype: Just one base apart from a much larger clone, this may be a read error. In this CDR3 the conserved last residue, phenylalanine or tryptophan, is missing, so a read error is likely. This rearrangement joins TRBV2 to TRBJ2-7; possibly TRBD1 for D (6 bases). Per germline, CDR1 SNHLY and CDR2 FYNNEI. Trimming removed 5 bases from V and 3 bases from J, with 8 bases in between. The CDR3 covers 12 residues. The DNA for the CDR3 is TGTGCCAGCAGTCGGGACAACTACGAGCAGTACCTC. Residues: CASSRDNYEQYL.

This clonotype was recorded at least ten times. The chain couples TRBV20-1 to TRBJ2-1; tentatively, D is TRBD1 (5 bases). Germline assignment: CDR1 DFQATT and CDR2 SNEGSKA (reference sequence). V was pared by 6 bases and J by 8 bases, with 14 bases between. The CDR3 runs 12 residues. CDR3 coding DNA: TGCAGTGCGACCACTCAGGGTTATGAGCAGTTCTTC. Protein: CSATTQGYEQFF.

A few counts support this clonotype. The V gene is TRBV5-1, the J gene TRBJ2-3; TRBD2 is a possible D gene (5 bases). The CDR3 sequence is 13 residues long. CDR1 SGHRS and CDR2 YFSETQ come from the germline V gene. V was clipped by 2 bases and J by 4 bases, with 8 bases between them. The CDR3 sequence is CASSLLDADTQYF. In nucleotides, the CDR3 is TGCGCCAGCAGCTTACTAGACGCAGATACGCAGTATTTT.